A single sample is the source of the 2 T cell receptor beta chains below, sequenced in a study of blood T cells in healthy people across ages. Sample-barcoded 5' priming and a J-beta primer mix drove a second PCR of about 6 to 11 cycles. In TCRdb, the 5' RACE reads were re-called with MiXCR into one record per CDR3 protein. This sample has 760,000 or so distinct CDR3 sequences, with around 25% found just once. These data also featured in a second study, about T cells of mothers and their children.

Sequencing was performed on blood. These receptors were taken from a boy under 18 in good health.

This clonotype was seen a few times. V gene TRBV13 combines with J gene TRBJ2-3; D not resolved. V was trimmed by 2 bases and J by 4 bases, leaving 13 bases between them. CDR3 length equals 15 residues. Germline-derived CDR1 and CDR2 are PRHDT and FYEKMQ (reference sequence). The CDR3 here is CASSLRDTPSDTQYF. CDR3 sequence (DNA): TGTGCCAGCAGCTTACGAGATACGCCGTCAGATACGCAGTATTTT.

V gene TRBV11-3 combines with J gene TRBJ1-1; no reliable D call. Looked up from germline, CDR1 is SGHNT and CDR2 is YENEEA. V gave up 4 bases and J gave up 4 bases, with 16 bases separating them. CDR3 length equals 15 residues. The CDR3 protein is CASSSPNSGSTEAFF. As DNA, the CDR3 is TGTGCCAGCAGCTCCCCAAACAGCGGGAGCACTGAAGCTTTCTTT.